What follows is one T cell receptor (beta chain) and its context. This specimen comes from a study of blood T cells in healthy people across ages. A second about 6 to 12 cycle PCR used barcoded and J-beta primers. TCRdb passed the 5' RACE reads through MiXCR, listing each CDR3 protein once. The data hold about 1,400,000 distinct CDR3 sequences, with around 39% observed a single time. Deletions cut 11 bases from V and 0 bases from J, with 8 bases between. CDR3 length: 12 amino acids. The germline V gene encodes CDR1 LNHNV and CDR2 YYDKDF (reference sequence). This TCR was sampled from a woman younger than 30 in good health. Sequenced sample: blood. The J gene is TRBJ1-5, the V gene TRBV15, with D perhaps matching TRBD1 (5 bases). This CDR3 reads CACGHSNQPQHF. The CDR3 nucleotides are TGTGCCTGCGGACATAGCAATCAGCCCCAGCATTTT.